The present TCR beta chain was sequenced within a study of radiotherapy plus CTLA-4 blockade in lung cancer. Assay used: immunoSEQ multiplex PCR; TCRdb lists only in-frame clones, some missing. The table lists about 66,000 clones, around 86% of them singletons, with less than 5% in the top ten. The study treated chemo-refractory metastatic non-small-cell lung cancer patients with focal radiation plus ipilimumab CTLA-4 blockade. Looked up from germline, CDR1 is ENHRY and CDR2 is SYGVKD. The CDR3 extends over 16 amino acids. V lost 7 bases to trimming and J lost 2 bases; unmatched junction nucleotides: 12.

The rearrangement links TRBV10-3 to TRBJ2-3; 7 bases fit TRBD1. The specimen was peripheral blood, collected from a patient treated with radiotherapy plus ipilimumab. The clonotype was recovered from a human donor with non-small cell lung cancer who had a partial response to radiotherapy plus ipilimumab. CDR3 coding DNA: TGTGCCATCACGACAGGGTTGGGGTTGGCCACAGATACGCAGTATTTT. Translating it yields CAITTGLGLATDTQYF.